The following is a T cell receptor beta chain sequence with its context. V was pared by 1 base and J by 3 bases, with 4 bases of the junction left unmatched. The CDR3 sequence is 15 residues long. CDR1 MNHEY and CDR2 SMNVEV come from the germline V gene (reference sequence). This specimen belongs to a study of blood T cell repertoires in COVID-19. The repertoire was sequenced with immunoSEQ multiplex PCR; TCRdb's copy has only in-frame clones and lacks some. The data show fewer than 200,000 clones, 75% to 95% seen once. The J gene is TRBJ1-2, the V gene TRBV27; TRBD1 agrees at 8 bases. This TCR derives from a man aged 50 to 60 with acute or convalescent COVID-19. Sequencing was carried out using peripheral blood. The CDR3, as DNA: TGTGCCAGCAGTTTATTACCGGGACAGGACTATGGCTACACCTTC. It encodes CASSLLPGQDYGYTF.